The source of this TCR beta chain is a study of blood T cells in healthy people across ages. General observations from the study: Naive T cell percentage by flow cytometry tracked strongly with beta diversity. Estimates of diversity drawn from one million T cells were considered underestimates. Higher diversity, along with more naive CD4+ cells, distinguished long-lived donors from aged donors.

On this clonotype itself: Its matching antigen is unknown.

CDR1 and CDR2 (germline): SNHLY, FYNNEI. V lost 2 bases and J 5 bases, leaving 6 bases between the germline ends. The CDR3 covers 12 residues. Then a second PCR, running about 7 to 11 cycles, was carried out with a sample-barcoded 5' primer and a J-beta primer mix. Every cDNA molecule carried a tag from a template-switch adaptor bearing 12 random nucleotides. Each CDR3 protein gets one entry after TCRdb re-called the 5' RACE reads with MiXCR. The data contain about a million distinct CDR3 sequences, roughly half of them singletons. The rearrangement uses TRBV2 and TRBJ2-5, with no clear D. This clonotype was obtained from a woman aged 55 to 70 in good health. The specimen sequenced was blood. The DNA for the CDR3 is TGTGCCAGCAGTGAATGGTGGGAGACCCAGTACTTC. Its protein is CASSEWWETQYF.